These 14 T cell receptor beta chains were sequenced from one sample in a study of shared clonotypes between healthy human individuals. Clones were read by immunoSEQ multiplex PCR, and TCRdb kept only the in-frame ones, dropping some. Of more than 2 million clones in the sample, about 94% were seen once. Input material: naive CD4+ T cells sorted from blood. Subset here: CD45RA+ positively selected. These receptors were obtained from a man in his late teens or twenties in good health.

The chain recombines TRBV11-2 with TRBJ2-7; D is perhaps TRBD1 (5 bases). Germline V CDR1 and CDR2: SGHAT, FQNNGV. This CDR3 comprises 15 residues. The V end was cut by 4 bases, the J end by 2 bases, with 15 bases between. CDR3 protein: CASSSSTATPYEQYF. The CDR3 region has the DNA TGTGCCAGCAGCTCGTCGACAGCTACTCCCTACGAGCAGTACTTC.

V is TRBV5-4 and J is TRBJ1-1; no firm D call. The CDR3 covers 14 residues. Germline V CDR1 and CDR2: SGHNT, YYREEE (reference sequence). V was clipped by 4 bases and J by 1 base, with 11 bases between them. The CDR3 nucleotides read TGTGCCAGCAGCCCCCGGATCCCGAACACTGAAGCTTTCTTT. This sequence encodes CASSPRIPNTEAFF.

J is TRBJ1-6 and V is TRBV6-6, with D hard to call. Trimming took 6 bases from V and 10 from J, leaving 16 bases between them. The CDR3 is 14 amino acids. CDR1 is MNHNY and CDR2 is SVGAGI in the germline V gene (reference sequence). The CDR3 sequence is CASRGPGGQSPLHF. The CDR3 nucleotides read TGTGCCAGCAGAGGACCCGGCGGGCAGTCACCCCTCCACTTT.

The rearrangement links TRBV7-8 to TRBJ2-2, with 16 bases aligning to TRBD2. CDR1 and CDR2 (germline): SGHVS, FQNEAQ. J gave up 6 bases and V 3 bases, and 7 bases lay outside the gene matches. This CDR3 contains 18 residues. CDR3 DNA sequence: TGTGCCAGCAGCTTGCTGGGACTAGCGGGGGGGCTCGCCGGGGAGCTGTTTTTT. Its translation is CASSLLGLAGGLAGELFF.

The J gene is TRBJ2-1, the V gene TRBV10-1, with D uncertain. CDR1 is WNHNN, CDR2 SYGVQD, per germline (reference sequence). V was cut by 2 bases and J by 8 bases, with 10 bases left in between. The CDR3 runs to 13 residues. The CDR3 sequence is CASSENLVDEQFF. The CDR3, as DNA: TGCGCCAGCAGTGAGAATCTAGTAGATGAGCAGTTCTTC.

The J gene is TRBJ2-2, the V gene TRBV5-4, with D perhaps matching TRBD2 (6 bases). The CDR3 covers 16 residues. Between the trimmed V and J ends, which lost 7 bases and 0 bases, there was a span of 16 bases. Germline V gene lookup returns CDR1 SGHNT and CDR2 YYREEE (reference sequence). The CDR3 is CASAGMGGANTGELFF. The CDR3, as DNA: TGTGCCAGCGCCGGGATGGGCGGGGCGAACACCGGGGAGCTGTTTTTT.

The CDR3 region has the DNA TGTGCCAGCCGACTACATTCAGGGGTGAACGAGCAGTACTTC. It codes for CASRLHSGVNEQYF. The rearrangement links TRBV7-6 to TRBJ2-7; weak D call: TRBD1 (6 bases). Germline V gives CDR1 SGHVS, CDR2 FNYEAQ. Trimming left V 8 bases short and J 5 bases short, with 19 bases between. The length of the CDR3 is 14 residues.

With regard to this clone: The same CDR3 also results from other DNA sequences found in this sample. The V and J genes are TRBV10-3 and TRBJ1-2; D might be TRBD1 (5 bases). Trimming shortened V by 3 bases and J by 2 bases, and 7 bases separated the two germline ends. Germline values: CDR1 ENHRY, CDR2 SYGVKD. CDR3 length: 13 residues. In DNA form, the CDR3 reads TGTGCCATCAGTGACCCAGGGAACTATGGCTACACCTTC. Translated: CAISDPGNYGYTF.

This sequence joins TRBV5-4 and TRBJ2-1; D is unclear. Germline values: CDR1 SGHNT, CDR2 YYREEE (reference sequence). V dropped 4 bases and J dropped 3 bases, with 14 bases sitting between them. The CDR3 totals 15 residues. The CDR3: CASSISSAYYNEQFF. For the CDR3, the DNA is TGTGCCAGCAGCATTTCTTCCGCTTACTACAATGAGCAGTTCTTC.

Details on this clone: Other DNA sequences from this sample encode an identical CDR3 as well. The chain carries TRBV5-6 and TRBJ2-5; perhaps TRBD2 as D (5 bases). Trimming cost V 1 base and J 4 bases, with 11 bases left between them. Germline CDR1 and CDR2: SGHDT and YYEEEE. The CDR3 loop spans 14 amino acids. The CDR3 DNA reads TGTGCCAGCAGCTTGCGCAGGCGGGCAGAGACCCAGTACTTC. Residues: CASSLRRRAETQYF.

The V gene is TRBV19, the J gene TRBJ2-7; TRBD1 agrees at 9 bases. The germline CDR1 and CDR2 sequences are LNHDA and SQIVND (reference sequence). The ends lost 4 bases at V and 5 bases at J; junction bases unmatched: 6. This CDR3 is 14 amino acids long. The CDR3 bases are TGTGCCAGTAGTAACGCACAGGGGGCTGACGAGCAGTACTTC. It yields the protein CASSNAQGADEQYF.

The chain uses TRBV4-2 and TRBJ2-1; D possibly corresponds to TRBD1 (5 bases). Trimming took 0 bases from V and 1 from J, leaving 13 bases between them. The CDR3 is 17 residues long. Germline V gives CDR1 LGHNA, CDR2 YNFKEQ. In nucleotides, the CDR3 is TGTGCCAGCAGCCAAGATAAGCAGGGAAGTTCCTACAATGAGCAGTTCTTC. This gives the protein CASSQDKQGSSYNEQFF.

J is TRBJ1-5 and V is TRBV28; possibly TRBD1 for D (6 bases). The germline V and J ends were trimmed by 8 bases and 0 bases, with 17 bases remaining between them. Germline V gene lookup returns CDR1 MDHEN and CDR2 SYDVKM. The CDR3 extends over 16 amino acids. Written as DNA, the CDR3 is TGTGCCAGCTCCGGTCTGGGGGCGGATAGCAATCAGCCCCAGCATTTT. This sequence encodes CASSGLGADSNQPQHF.

The chain is built from TRBV20-1 and TRBJ1-2; 8 nucleotides line up with TRBD1. This CDR3 has 11 amino acids. CDR1 DFQATT and CDR2 SNEGSKA come from the germline V gene (reference sequence). Trimming cost V 4 bases and J 8 bases; bases outside gene matches: 3. The CDR3 is CSAKQGEGYTF. As DNA, the CDR3 is TGCAGTGCTAAACAGGGGGAAGGCTACACCTTC.